The sequence of this T cell receptor (beta chain) was determined in a study of T cell clonotyping in hematopoietic cell transplantation. Study-wide results and caveats: At the given depth, recipient repertoires were over 97% de novo clonotypes. Without cell sorting, CD4 versus CD8 contributions remain unresolved. Pathologically expanded recipient clonotypes increased progressively from day 30 to day 180 as diversity fell.

Note on this clone: Its specificity is not known.

Generated by immunoSEQ multiplex PCR, the TCRdb table keeps only in-frame clones and is missing some. The sample consists of 29,000 or so clones, more than 85% of them appearing once. Trimming left V 4 bases short and J 3 bases short, with 9 bases between. Germline V lookup: CDR1 SQVTM, CDR2 ANQGSEA. CDR3 length equals 13 residues. The chain combines TRBV29-1 with TRBJ1-4; tentative D call: TRBD1 (6 bases). The sample here was PBMCs, taken 100 days after allogeneic stem cell transplant. The sequence derives from a female patient aged 50 to 65 who had an allogeneic stem cell transplant from a related donor, so the T cells may come from the graft donor. Some clones in this sample may be carry-over from other donors' samples. The CDR3 bases are TGCAGCGTTGGGGAGGGGGCTAATGAAAAACTGTTTTTT. Translating it yields CSVGEGANEKLFF.